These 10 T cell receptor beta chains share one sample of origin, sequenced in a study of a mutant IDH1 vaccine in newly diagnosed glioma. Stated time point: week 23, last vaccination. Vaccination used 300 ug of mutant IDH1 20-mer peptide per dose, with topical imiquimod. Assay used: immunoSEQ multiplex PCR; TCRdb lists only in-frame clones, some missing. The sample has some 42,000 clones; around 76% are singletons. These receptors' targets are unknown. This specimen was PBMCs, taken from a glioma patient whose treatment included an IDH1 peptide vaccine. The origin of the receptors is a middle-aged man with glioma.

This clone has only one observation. The CDR3 bases are TGTGCCAGCAGTTACGGGGACAGGGCGGACACTGAAGCTTTCTTT. Its protein is CASSYGDRADTEAFF. The chain uses TRBV6-5 and TRBJ1-1; 9 bases fit TRBD1. The CDR3 has 15 residues. CDR1 MNHEY and CDR2 SVGAGI come from the germline V gene. Trimming took 2 bases from V and 3 from J; bases not matched to a gene: 4.

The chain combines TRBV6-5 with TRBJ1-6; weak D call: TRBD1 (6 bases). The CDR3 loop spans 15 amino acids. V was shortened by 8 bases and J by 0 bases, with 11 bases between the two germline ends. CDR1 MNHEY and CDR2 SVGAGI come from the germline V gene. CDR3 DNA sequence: TGTGCCAGCCGCCAGGGGAGCTCCTATAATTCACCCCTCCACTTT. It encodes CASRQGSSYNSPLHF.

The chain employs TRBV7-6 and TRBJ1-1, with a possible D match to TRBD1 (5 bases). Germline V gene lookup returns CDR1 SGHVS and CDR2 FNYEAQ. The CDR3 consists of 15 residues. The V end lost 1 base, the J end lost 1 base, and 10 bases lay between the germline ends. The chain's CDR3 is CASSLGYGANTEAFF. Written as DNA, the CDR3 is TGTGCCAGCAGCTTAGGGTATGGGGCGAACACTGAAGCTTTCTTT.

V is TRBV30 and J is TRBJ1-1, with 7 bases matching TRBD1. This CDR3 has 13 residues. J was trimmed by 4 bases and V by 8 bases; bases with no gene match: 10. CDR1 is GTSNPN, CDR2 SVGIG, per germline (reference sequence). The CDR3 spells CATPGAGGTEAFF. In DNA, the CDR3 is TGTGCCACTCCCGGGGCAGGGGGCACTGAAGCTTTCTTT. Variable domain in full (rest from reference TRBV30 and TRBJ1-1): SQTIHQWPATLVQPVGSPLSLECTVEGTSNPNLYWYRQAAGRGLQLLFYSVGIGQISSEVPQNLSASRPQDRQFILSSKKLLLSDSGFYLCATPGAGGTEAFFGQGTRLTVV.

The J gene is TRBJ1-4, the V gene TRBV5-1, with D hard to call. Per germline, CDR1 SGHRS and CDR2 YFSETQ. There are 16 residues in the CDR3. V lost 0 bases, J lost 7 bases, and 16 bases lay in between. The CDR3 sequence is CASSLGGGGVGEKLFF. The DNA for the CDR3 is TGCGCCAGCAGCTTGGGTGGTGGAGGCGTCGGTGAAAAACTGTTTTTT.

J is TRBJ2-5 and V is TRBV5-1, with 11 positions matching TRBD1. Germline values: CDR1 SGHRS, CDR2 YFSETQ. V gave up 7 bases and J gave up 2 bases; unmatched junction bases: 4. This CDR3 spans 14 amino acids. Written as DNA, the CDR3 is TGCGCCAGCTCCGGGACAGGGGGACAAGAGACCCAGTACTTC. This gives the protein CASSGTGGQETQYF. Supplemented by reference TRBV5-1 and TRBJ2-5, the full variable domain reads KAGVTQTPRYLIKTRGQQVTLSCSPISGHRSVSWYQQTPGQGLQFLFEYFSETQRNKGNFPGRFSGRQFSNSRSEMNVSTLELGDSALYLCASSGTGGQETQYFGPGTRLLVL.

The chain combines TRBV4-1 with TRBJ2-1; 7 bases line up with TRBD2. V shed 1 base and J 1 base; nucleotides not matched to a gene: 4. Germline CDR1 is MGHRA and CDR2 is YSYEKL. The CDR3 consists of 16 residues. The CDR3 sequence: CASSQGLSGSYNEQFF. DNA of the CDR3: TGCGCCAGCAGCCAAGGTCTTAGCGGGTCCTACAATGAGCAGTTCTTC.

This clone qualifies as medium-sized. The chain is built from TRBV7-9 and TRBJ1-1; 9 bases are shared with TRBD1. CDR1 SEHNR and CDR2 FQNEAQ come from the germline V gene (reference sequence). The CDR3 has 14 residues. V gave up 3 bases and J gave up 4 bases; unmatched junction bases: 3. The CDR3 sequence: CASSFGTGFTEAFF. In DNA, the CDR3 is TGTGCCAGCAGCTTTGGGACAGGGTTCACTGAAGCTTTCTTT.

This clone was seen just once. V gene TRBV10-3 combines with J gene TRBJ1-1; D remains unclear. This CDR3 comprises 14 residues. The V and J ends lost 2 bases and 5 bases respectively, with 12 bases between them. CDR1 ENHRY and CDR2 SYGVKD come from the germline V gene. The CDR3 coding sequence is TGTGCCATCAGTGAGGGGCCCGGTGGGACTGAAGCTTTCTTT. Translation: CAISEGPGGTEAFF.

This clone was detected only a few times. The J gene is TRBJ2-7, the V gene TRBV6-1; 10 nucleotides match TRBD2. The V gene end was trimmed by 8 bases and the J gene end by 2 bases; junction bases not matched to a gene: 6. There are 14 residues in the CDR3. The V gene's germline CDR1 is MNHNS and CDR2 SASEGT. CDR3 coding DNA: TGTGCCAGCGAACTAGCGGGGTCTACCTACGAGCAGTACTTC. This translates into CASELAGSTYEQYF.